Each of the 18 T cell receptor beta chains below was sequenced from the same sample in a study of monozygotic twins with inflammatory bowel disease. TCRdb re-called the 5' RACE reads and catalogs CDR3 proteins one per entry, DNA excluded. Across about 380,000 distinct CDR3 sequences, the top ten clones capture 2% to 3% of the sample. The sample taken for sequencing was blood. These receptors were obtained from a human donor with ulcerative colitis or Crohn's disease, or a healthy co-twin of an affected twin (not recorded which).

The genes are TRBV5-1 and TRBJ2-7; TCRdb lists TRBD1, though no DNA is available to test this call. CDR1 and CDR2 from the germline V gene are SGHRS and YFSETQ. The CDR3 spans 16 residues. CDR3 sequence: CASSLERQGRLYEQYF. The full variable domain, in which reference TRBV5-1 and TRBJ2-7 provide the parts outside the CDR3, is KAGVTQTPRYLIKTRGQQVTLSCSPISGHRSVSWYQQTPGQGLQFLFEYFSETQRNKGNFPGRFSGRQFSNSRSEMNVSTLELGDSALYLCASSLERQGRLYEQYFGPGTRLTVT.

The CDR3 sequence is CASSQAGIYLSGANVLTF. The chain carries TRBV4-3 and TRBJ2-6; TCRdb's D call, TRBD1, is unchecked because there is no DNA. The CDR3 sequence is 18 residues long. Looked up from germline, CDR1 is LGHNA and CDR2 is YSLEER.

The chain has TRBV7-2 and TRBJ2-7. This CDR3 is built from 13 residues. Germline CDR1 is SGHTA and CDR2 is FQGNSA. This CDR3 is CASSSRQRGEQYF.

The rearrangement links TRBV5-5 to TRBJ2-7. CDR1 is SGHKS, CDR2 YYEKEE, per germline (reference sequence). This CDR3 has 14 residues. The chain's CDR3 is CASSLDRVNYEQYF.

The V gene is TRBV20-1, the J gene TRBJ2-7; the D gene TCRdb calls, TRBD2, cannot be checked with no DNA. CDR1 DFQATT and CDR2 SNEGSKA come from the germline V gene (reference sequence). The CDR3 is 14 residues long. CDR3 protein: CSATGLAGAYEQYF.

The chain joins TRBV7-2 to TRBJ2-6. The CDR3 covers 16 residues. Germline loops: CDR1 SGHTA, CDR2 FQGNSA. The CDR3 region is CASSHDRNSGANVLTF. Full variable domain (outside the CDR3, taken from reference TRBV7-2 and TRBJ2-6): GAGVSQSPSNKVTEKGKDVELRCDPISGHTALYWYRQSLGQGLEFLIYFQGNSAPDKSGLPSDRFSAERTGGSVSTLTIQRTQQEDSAVYLCASSHDRNSGANVLTFGAGSRLTVL.

The V and J genes are TRBV12-3 or TRBV12-4 and TRBJ2-1; checking the TCRdb D call of TRBD2 is not possible without DNA. The CDR3 consists of 18 residues. The CDR3 is CASSPEAGALDKNNEQFF.

The gene calls are TRBV9 and TRBJ2-7; TCRdb's D call, TRBD2, is unchecked because there is no DNA. Germline V gene data show CDR1 as SGDLS and CDR2 as YYNGEE. This CDR3 is 16 amino acids long. The CDR3 spells CASSEVGLAGGEEQYF.

The gene calls are TRBV7-2 and TRBJ2-7; TCRdb returns TRBD1, unconfirmable since there is no DNA. CDR1 SGHTA and CDR2 FQGNSA come from the germline V gene. The CDR3 has 13 residues. CDR3 residues: CASSFKGTYEQYF.

The CDR3 sequence is CAISESTLGGGSLDEQFF. This chain uses TRBV10-3 with TRBJ2-1; lacking DNA, the TRBD1 call made by TCRdb goes unchecked. The germline V gene has CDR1 ENHRY and CDR2 SYGVKD. This CDR3 spans 18 amino acids.

The chain links TRBV5-1 to TRBJ2-1. The length of the CDR3 is 12 residues. Germline CDR1 and CDR2: SGHRS and YFSETQ. CDR3 sequence reads: CASSDSSIEQFF.

Here the CDR3 reads CASTRGGQRAEETQYF. V and J are TRBV5-5 and TRBJ2-5; TCRdb picks TRBD1, but there is no DNA to check that call. CDR1 is SGHKS and CDR2 is YYEKEE in the germline V gene (reference sequence). This CDR3 has 16 amino acids.

The rearrangement uses TRBV5-1 and TRBJ1-2; TCRdb's assignment of TRBD1 cannot be checked, as there is no DNA. CDR1 and CDR2 from the germline V gene are SGHRS and YFSETQ. The CDR3 is made up of 15 amino acids. CDR3 protein: CASSQQGGSNYGYTF.

J is TRBJ2-7 and V is TRBV29-1; TCRdb outputs TRBD1, but without DNA this stays unchecked. This CDR3 comprises 16 residues. Looked up from germline, CDR1 is SQVTM and CDR2 is ANQGSEA. The CDR3 loop is CSVEDPLKTGYREQYF.

The chain is built from TRBV6-2 or TRBV6-3 and TRBJ2-4; absent DNA, TCRdb's TRBD2 call cannot be checked. Germline assignment: CDR1 MNHEY and CDR2 SVGEGT. The CDR3 is 16 residues long. CDR3 loop: CASSYYPGGTSDIQYF.

This rearrangement joins TRBV12-3 or TRBV12-4 to TRBJ1-5; with no DNA, the TCRdb D assignment of TRBD1 cannot be verified. This CDR3 region has 11 residues. The CDR3 spells CASSLGEPQHF.

The V gene is TRBV20-1, the J gene TRBJ2-7; without DNA, the TCRdb call of TRBD1 cannot be checked. The CDR3 has 15 amino acids. In germline, CDR1 is DFQATT, CDR2 SNEGSKA (reference sequence). The CDR3 spells CSVTGAGQGRYEQYF.

The chain recombines TRBV7-6 with TRBJ1-1; the D call of TRBD1 rests on TCRdb alone, since no DNA is present to check it. The CDR3 is 16 residues long. Germline lookup yields CDR1 SGHVS and CDR2 FNYEAQ. CDR3 residues: CASSSGPTGGGTEAFF.